These 12 T cell receptor beta chains originate from one sample sequenced in a study of shared clonotypes between healthy human individuals. As defined, naive CD8 cells were CD45RO-negative and positively selected for CCR7, with terminally differentiated effector memory CD45RA+ cells excluded. Sequencing was performed with immunoSEQ multiplex PCR; in TCRdb, only in-frame clones are kept and a portion is missing. Of approximately 840,000 clones in the sample, just over 95% were seen once. Sequencing input: naive CD8+ T cells sorted from blood. These TCRs come from a man aged 25-40 years in good health.

J is TRBJ2-3 and V is TRBV11-2, with TRBD2 matching over 8 bases. Germline V CDR1 and CDR2: SGHAT, FQNNGV. Unmatched junction bases numbered 2, after V lost 0 bases and J lost 0 bases. CDR3 length equals 16 residues. The DNA for the CDR3 is TGTGCCAGCAGCTTAGAACTAGCGGAGAGCACAGATACGCAGTATTTT. Translated: CASSLELAESTDTQYF.

The rearrangement links TRBV5-1 to TRBJ2-7; D gene unclear. This CDR3 has 12 residues. Germline CDR1 reads SGHRS; CDR2 reads YFSETQ. Trimming removed 3 bases from V and 2 bases from J, with 6 bases in between. The CDR3 loop is CASSSDTYEQYF. The CDR3 DNA reads as TGCGCCAGCAGCTCCGACACCTACGAGCAGTACTTC.

The chain has TRBV20-1 and TRBJ2-7; D unresolved. Germline CDR1 reads DFQATT; CDR2 reads SNEGSKA (reference sequence). With 3 bases removed from V and 7 bases from J, the gap between germline ends came to 7 bases. The CDR3 contains 10 residues. The CDR3 region has the DNA TGCAGTGCTAGTAGGTTAGAGCAGTACTTC. It specifies CSASRLEQYF.

Here the CDR3 reads CASSLSYAWNEQFF. CDR3 nucleotides: TGTGCCAGCAGTTTATCGTACGCCTGGAATGAGCAGTTCTTC. V gene TRBV27 combines with J gene TRBJ2-1; D gene uncertain. Germline CDR1 MNHEY, CDR2 SMNVEV (reference sequence). The germline V and J ends were trimmed by 0 bases and 7 bases, with 10 bases remaining between them. The CDR3 is 14 residues long.

The chain couples TRBV7-9 to TRBJ1-4; 9 bases match TRBD1. The germline gives CDR1 SEHNR, CDR2 FQNEAQ (reference sequence). This CDR3 has 16 amino acids. The V gene end was trimmed by 2 bases and the J gene end by 8 bases; junction bases not matched to a gene: 9. The CDR3: CASSLSSGTGNEKLFF. The CDR3 DNA is TGTGCCAGCAGCTTATCGTCCGGGACAGGGAACGAAAAACTGTTTTTT.

The genes are TRBV23-1 and TRBJ1-2; TRBD1 matches 8 bases. TRBV23-1 is an open reading frame whose function is uncertain. The V segment lost 4 bases and the J segment 5 bases; nucleotides outside the gene matches: 15. This CDR3 comprises 17 residues. Here the CDR3 reads CASSRGTGPHWVYGYTF. CDR3 DNA sequence: TGCGCCAGCAGTCGAGGGACAGGCCCCCATTGGGTTTATGGCTACACCTTC.

The chain couples TRBV29-1 to TRBJ2-7; 9 bases agree with TRBD2. CDR1 and CDR2 from the germline V gene are SQVTM and ANQGSEA. Trimming cost V 0 bases and J 4 bases; bases outside gene matches: 13. This CDR3 contains 17 residues. The CDR3 DNA is TGCAGCGTTGAAGATCCCTCGGCTAGCGGGAAGATATACGAGCAGTACTTC. This gives the protein CSVEDPSASGKIYEQYF.

As to this clone: Relative to the germline gene, one junction end is altered; a read error may explain this. This CDR3 is CASGSGTRRVF. In DNA, the CDR3 is TGTGCCAGTGGATCCGGGACCCGGCGGGTCTTC. V gene TRBV9 combines with J gene TRBJ2-1; the D call may be TRBD1 or TRBD2 (5 bases each). The V gene's germline CDR1 is SGDLS and CDR2 YYNGEE. CDR3 length equals 11 residues.

This sequence joins TRBV30 and TRBJ1-1; possible D gene TRBD1, 6 bases. V was pared by 1 base and J by 4 bases, with 16 bases between. The CDR3 consists of 15 residues. CDR1 GTSNPN and CDR2 SVGIG come from the germline V gene (reference sequence). The CDR3 here is CAWSGWGASSTEAFF. In DNA, the CDR3 is TGTGCCTGGAGTGGTTGGGGGGCGAGTAGCACTGAAGCTTTCTTT.

The chain combines TRBV7-6 with TRBJ2-1; TRBD1 matches 8 bases. Germline assignment: CDR1 SGHVS and CDR2 FNYEAQ. V was clipped by 3 bases and J by 8 bases; unmatched bases: 9. CDR3 length: 15 residues. The CDR3 sequence: CASSFRDRLGDEQFF. CDR3 in DNA: TGTGCCAGCAGCTTTCGGGACAGGTTAGGGGATGAGCAGTTCTTC.

The CDR3 DNA is TGTGCCAGCACCTCGGGGAGGAACAATGAGCAGTTCTTC. This encodes CASTSGRNNEQFF. The chain uses TRBV27 and TRBJ2-1, with D perhaps TRBD2 (6 bases). Trimming took 7 bases from V and 5 from J, leaving 12 bases between them. The length of the CDR3 is 13 residues. Germline CDR1 MNHEY, CDR2 SMNVEV (reference sequence).

CDR3 DNA sequence: TGTGCCAGCAGCTTGACCCCGGGACAGGGAGGCACTGAAGCTTTCTTT. The encoded protein is CASSLTPGQGGTEAFF. The gene calls are TRBV5-6 and TRBJ1-1, with 9 bases identical to TRBD1. CDR3 length: 16 residues. The germline gives CDR1 SGHDT, CDR2 YYEEEE. With 1 base clipped from V and 4 bases from J, the junction kept 8 bases outside the gene matches.